Given below is one T cell receptor (beta chain) in context. Clones were read by immunoSEQ multiplex PCR, and TCRdb kept only the in-frame ones, dropping some. This repertoire shows tens of thousands of clones, about 93% found once; its top ten account for less than 8.5%. This sample was taken from a study of blood T cell repertoires in COVID-19. Study summary: The samples span acute and convalescent COVID-19 from the United States, Italy and Spain.

Germline CDR1 and CDR2: MNHEY and SVGAGI. This CDR3 spans 15 amino acids. V was clipped by 5 bases and J by 1 base; unmatched bases: 7. This TCR came from a human donor in a cohort sampled during active COVID-19. Material for sequencing was peripheral blood. The V and J genes are TRBV6-5 and TRBJ2-7; the match to TRBD2 covers 8 bases. The CDR3 region is CASSTSLAVSYEQYF. In nucleotides, the CDR3 is TGTGCCAGCAGTACCTCACTAGCGGTATCCTACGAGCAGTACTTC.